The 18 T cell receptor beta chains below come from one sample, sequenced in a study of long-term antiretroviral therapy in people with HIV. The assay used was immunoSEQ (version v3.0), run at survey level. The method was immunoSEQ multiplex PCR; TCRdb's version includes in-frame clones alone and lacks a portion of them. The sample yields 30,000 to 40,000 clones, 94% seen once. The sample was unsorted PBMCs, taken around 5 years after starting antiretroviral therapy. The receptor source for this set is a woman between 50 and 59 years old with HIV.

The chain is built from TRBV25-1 and TRBJ2-5; unclear D gene. Germline V gene lookup returns CDR1 MGHDK and CDR2 SYGVNS. V lost 8 bases to trimming and J lost 4 bases, with 17 bases between them. The CDR3 runs to 14 residues. This CDR3 is CASQDTTSGETQYF. The CDR3 nucleotides read TGTGCCAGCCAAGACACTACGAGTGGAGAGACCCAGTACTTC.

The chain links TRBV10-3 to TRBJ2-7; D is possibly TRBD2 (5 bases). The CDR3 consists of 12 residues. Germline V gives CDR1 ENHRY, CDR2 SYGVKD. The V gene lost 9 bases and the J gene lost 5 bases, with 14 bases spanning the gap. This chain's CDR3 is CAILGTGNEQYF. Here the CDR3 DNA reads TGTGCCATACTTGGAACCGGGAACGAGCAGTACTTC.

The rearrangement uses TRBV7-9 and TRBJ1-2; D gene unclear. V was clipped by 4 bases and J by 3 bases, with 15 bases between them. The CDR3 length is 15 residues. CDR1 and CDR2 from the germline V gene are SEHNR and FQNEAQ (reference sequence). The CDR3 nucleotides are TGTGCCAGCAGCTGGCCGCAGGAGGGTTACTATGGCTACACCTTC. This gives the protein CASSWPQEGYYGYTF.

In DNA, the CDR3 is TGTGCCAGCAGCTTGGGGGACAGAGCTAACTATGGCTACACCTTC. Protein: CASSLGDRANYGYTF. The J gene is TRBJ1-2, the V gene TRBV4-2, with 7 positions matching TRBD1. The junction had 6 bases not matched to a gene; V was cut back by 5 bases and J by 0 bases. CDR1 and CDR2 (germline): LGHNA, YNFKEQ. The CDR3 length is 15 residues.

The chain links TRBV6-6 to TRBJ2-7, with D tentatively TRBD1 (5 bases). The germline gives CDR1 MNHNY, CDR2 SVGAGI (reference sequence). The CDR3 covers 12 residues. Trimming stripped 0 bases from V and 9 bases from J, with 9 bases between. CDR3: CASSYSGPLQYF. The CDR3 nucleotides are TGTGCCAGCAGTTACTCGGGGCCCCTGCAGTACTTC.

The chain joins TRBV6-1 to TRBJ1-4; D ambiguous. Germline CDR1 reads MNHNS; CDR2 reads SASEGT. V lost 4 bases to trimming and J lost 4 bases, with 10 bases between them. The CDR3 has 14 residues. The CDR3: CASSVMRSNEKLFF. For the CDR3, the DNA is TGTGCCAGCAGTGTTATGAGGAGTAATGAAAAACTGTTTTTT.

This sequence joins TRBV27 and TRBJ1-2, with D hard to call. This CDR3 region has 16 residues. CDR1 and CDR2 (germline): MNHEY, SMNVEV (reference sequence). V shed 5 bases and J shed 8 bases, with 24 bases lying between them. CDR3 sequence: CASSKNPGPGRRGYTF. The CDR3 nucleotides read TGTGCCAGCAGTAAAAACCCGGGCCCCGGCCGACGCGGCTACACCTTC.

The rearrangement joins TRBV18 to TRBJ1-1; D call uncertain. Trimming took off 2 bases at V and 5 bases at J, with 12 bases between the two ends. This CDR3 region has 14 residues. The germline V gene has CDR1 KGHSH and CDR2 LQKENI. The CDR3 loop is CASSPLGGTTEAFF. The CDR3 DNA follows: TGTGCCAGCTCACCATTGGGTGGAACGACTGAAGCTTTCTTT.

The gene calls are TRBV4-1 and TRBJ1-2, with 7 bases matching TRBD1. The CDR3 spans 16 residues. The V and J ends lost 3 bases and 2 bases, in that order; junction bases with no gene match: 9. Germline V lookup: CDR1 MGHRA, CDR2 YSYEKL. The CDR3 reads CASSQENRGSNYGYTF. The DNA of the CDR3 is TGCGCCAGCAGCCAGGAGAACAGGGGATCCAACTATGGCTACACCTTC.

The chain employs TRBV4-1 and TRBJ1-1; D is ambiguous. Trimming left V 0 bases short and J 5 bases short, with 13 bases between. This CDR3 spans 15 amino acids. CDR1 is MGHRA and CDR2 is YSYEKL in the germline V gene. CDR3 sequence: CASSQEEGSLTEAFF. The CDR3 nucleotides are TGCGCCAGCAGCCAAGAGGAAGGGAGTTTGACTGAAGCTTTCTTT.

V usage is TRBV12-5 and J usage is TRBJ2-3; tentatively, D is TRBD1 or TRBD2 (7 bases each). V was shortened by 5 bases and J by 6 bases, with 18 bases between the two germline ends. The CDR3 covers 15 residues. CDR1 and CDR2 (germline): LGHNT, FRNRAP. The DNA of the CDR3 is TGTGCTAGTGGTCCCAGGGGAGGGGGCAAGGATACGCAGTATTTT. Encoded protein: CASGPRGGGKDTQYF. The full variable domain, with the rest looked up from reference TRBV12-5 and TRBJ2-3, is DARVTQTPRHKVTEMGQEVTMRCQPILGHNTVFWYRQTMMQGLELLAYFRNRAPLDDSGMPKDRFSAEMPDATLATLKIQPSEPRDSAVYFCASGPRGGGKDTQYFGPGTRLTVL.

The chain has TRBV15 and TRBJ1-1, with D hard to call. CDR1 is LNHNV and CDR2 is YYDKDF in the germline V gene (reference sequence). Trimming removed 1 base at V and 2 bases at J, with 8 bases between. The CDR3 runs to 14 residues. CDR3 protein: CATSRVGSNTEAFF. Here the CDR3 DNA reads TGTGCCACCAGCAGAGTGGGCTCAAACACTGAAGCTTTCTTT.

This clone was detected once. The chain employs TRBV4-2 and TRBJ2-1; maybe TRBD1 (6 bases). Germline CDR1 is LGHNA and CDR2 is YNFKEQ. The CDR3 covers 16 residues. Trimming shortened V by 0 bases and J by 6 bases, and 15 bases separated the two germline ends. The CDR3 reads CASSQEAGDPRNEQFF. The CDR3 DNA follows: TGTGCCAGCAGCCAAGAGGCAGGGGATCCGCGCAATGAGCAGTTCTTC.

This clone was seen just once. The rearrangement links TRBV30 to TRBJ2-4; tentatively, D is TRBD1 (6 bases). There are 15 residues in the CDR3. The ends were cut back, 5 bases at V and 1 base at J, with 15 bases in the middle. Looked up from germline, CDR1 is GTSNPN and CDR2 is SVGIG (reference sequence). The CDR3 loop reads CAWGSTQGAKNIQYF. CDR3 nucleotides: TGTGCCTGGGGAAGTACTCAGGGGGCCAAAAACATTCAGTACTTC.

V usage is TRBV7-3 and J usage is TRBJ1-5; D is unresolved. CDR3 length: 15 residues. Trimming stripped 5 bases from V and 0 bases from J, with 11 bases between. Germline-derived CDR1 and CDR2 are SGHTA and FQGTGA. CDR3 sequence (DNA): TGTGCCAGCAGCCAAAACGGAAATAGCAATCAGCCCCAGCATTTT. Its protein is CASSQNGNSNQPQHF.

The chain recombines TRBV11-1 with TRBJ2-5; 11 bases are shared with TRBD2. Germline CDR1 SGHAT, CDR2 FQDESV (reference sequence). The ends lost 5 bases at V and 1 base at J; junction bases unmatched: 3. The CDR3 runs to 15 residues. The CDR3 sequence: CASSELAGAQETQYF. CDR3 sequence (DNA): TGTGCCAGCAGCGAACTAGCGGGGGCCCAAGAGACCCAGTACTTC.

This chain connects TRBV10-3 to TRBJ1-3; TRBD1 might be the D (6 bases). The germline V gene encodes CDR1 ENHRY and CDR2 SYGVKD. Trimming removed 4 bases from V and 5 bases from J, with 15 bases in between. This CDR3 region has 15 residues. CDR3 sequence reads: CAISAEVGGRNTIYF. CDR3 DNA sequence: TGTGCCATCAGTGCGGAGGTCGGGGGCCGAAACACCATATATTTT.

This sequence joins TRBV6-6 and TRBJ2-3, with 7 bases matching TRBD2. V lost 7 bases to trimming and J lost 3 bases; unmatched junction nucleotides: 7. Germline CDR1 reads MNHNY; CDR2 reads SVGAGI (reference sequence). CDR3 length: 14 amino acids. CDR3 nucleotide sequence: TGTGCCAGCAATGGCGGGGGACGGACAGATACGCAGTATTTT. This sequence encodes CASNGGGRTDTQYF.